The entry below describes one TCR beta chain. Its antigen remains unidentified. One base away there is no much larger clone; base qualities are not given. The CDR3 sequence holds 16 residues, the cysteine and phenylalanine included. The read is trimmed to its CDR3 DNA, 48 bases read in frame from base 1. Trimming accounts for 6 bases at V and 0 bases at J, while the number of junction bases matched to no gene is 9. The germline V gene sets CDR1 to KGHSH and CDR2 to LQKENI. The sample originates from a study of blood T cell repertoires in COVID-19 (dated by TCRdb to 2018 to 2020). With respect to the entire study: Samples from collaborators originated in the United States, Italy and Spain and spanned both the acute and convalescent phases of COVID-19. HLA class I and class II types, where available, came from metadata supplied by the sample provider rather than from assay-based typing. The material from the prospective study consisted of cDNA or gDNA derived from T cells, B-cell-depleted T cells, or PBMCs. Subjects who had been exposed to COVID-19, were actively infected with it, or had recovered from it provided the deeply sampled blood TCRbeta repertoires that made up the dataset. A freely available public database, intended as a resource for researchers studying the immune response to SARS-CoV-2, is where the repertoires were released. Samples were obtained from the ongoing ImmuneRACE study (first 160 participants) and from over 1,000 subjects provided by 6 global collaborators. Sample metadata almost always included a de-identified subject ID, COVID-19 status, age in years and sex.

Study-level results and caveats: How much clinical and demographic metadata was included differed by source and by participant, and the metadata was provided uncurated.

TCRbeta CDR3 regions were amplified from genomic DNA by means of the immunoSEQ Assay, a bias-controlled multiplex PCR. The study's own analysis went as follows. Within the assay, amplification of reference gene primers was used to estimate how many nucleated cells each sample contained. To quantify the absolute abundance of each unique TCRbeta CDR3 rearrangement, sequence reads were collapsed and filtered. For each sample, productive Simpson clonality was calculated by taking the square root of Simpson's diversity index across productive rearrangements. TCRdb re-hosts the immuneACCESS table, in-frame sequences only. Its copies lack some clones; in the studies checked, an unresolved V gene accounts for under half of them, and the cause for the rest is not known. V, J and clone size derive from that table, while D and trimming were established from the DNA sequence. This sample comprises 74,000 or so clones, approximately 89% of them detected only once. The leading ten clones occupy roughly 2.3% of the sample.

Collaborating institutions collected whole blood in K2EDTA tubes following their own protocols. Collaborator samples were shipped for TCRbeta analysis as frozen whole blood, isolated PBMCs, or DNA extracted from either sample type. Rearrangement joined TRBV18 to TRBJ1-2, with 8 bases aligning to TRBD1. The source of this sequence is a human donor in a cohort sampled during active COVID-19. Sequencing was performed on peripheral blood. The CDR3 protein is CASSSSGTGTNYGYTF. The sequenced DNA is TGTGCCAGCTCGTCATCCGGGACAGGAACTAACTATGGCTACACCTTC.